Listed here are 19 T cell receptor beta chains from one sample, sequenced in a study of neurological immune-mediated disorders. TCRdb reprocessed the 5' RACE reads via MiXCR and lists one record per CDR3 protein. This table has around 130,000 distinct CDR3 sequences, approximately 3.2% appearing once. Sequenced material: PBMCs. These TCRs come from a woman aged 25 to 45 with multiple sclerosis.

This clonotype was counted at least ten times. The V and J genes are TRBV12-3 or TRBV12-4 and TRBJ1-1; no clear D gene. V gave up 6 bases and J gave up 4 bases, with 15 bases separating them. The CDR3 sequence is 14 residues long. CDR3 nucleotide sequence: TGTGCCAGCAGGGGATCGGTGCGCATCACTGAAGCTTTCTTT. Its translation is CASRGSVRITEAFF.

This clonotype was detected ten times or more. This chain joins TRBV4-3 and TRBJ2-7; 10 bases are a match to TRBD1. V lost 1 base and J lost 10; bases outside the gene matches: 16. Germline V gene sequence: CDR1 LGHNA, CDR2 YSLEER. The CDR3 sequence is 17 residues long. The CDR3 protein is CASSQVLDPGQGINQYF. The CDR3, as DNA: TGCGCCAGCAGCCAAGTCCTCGACCCGGGACAGGGGATCAATCAGTACTTC.

There are many counts of this clonotype. The chain has TRBV21-1 and TRBJ1-5. TRBV21-1 is described as a pseudogene. The CDR3 is 15 residues long. This CDR3 reads CASSNRGSSNQPQHF. The CDR3 DNA is TGTGCCAGCAGCAATCGAGGGTCTAGCAATCAGCCCCAGCATTTT.

This clonotype was found many times. For the CDR3, the DNA is TGTGCCAGCAGCAAAACAGGGGCTTGGAACTACGAGCAGTACTTC. Its translation: CASSKTGAWNYEQYF. This chain links TRBV9 with TRBJ2-7; TRBD1 matches 7 bases. The CDR3 is 15 residues long. CDR1 and CDR2 (germline): SGDLS, YYNGEE. J gave up 3 bases and V 4 bases, and 10 bases lay outside the gene matches. The entire variable domain, with the rest obtained from reference TRBV9 and TRBJ2-7, is as follows: DSGVTQTPKHLITATGQRVTLRCSPRSGDLSVYWYQQSLDQGLQFLIQYYNGEERAKGNILERFSAQQFPDLHSELNLSSLELGDSALYFCASSKTGAWNYEQYFGPGTRLTVT.

In its sample, this clonotype was seen many times. This chain links TRBV20-1 with TRBJ2-2; 9 nucleotides line up with TRBD2. CDR3 size: 15 residues. V trimming: 1 base; J trimming: 6 bases; junction bases outside the gene matches: 6. Germline V CDR1 and CDR2: DFQATT, SNEGSKA (reference sequence). CDR3 bases: TGCAGTGCTAGAGCTGGCGGGGGGGCCGCCGGGGAGCTGTTTTTT. The encoded protein is CSARAGGGAAGELFF.

The table lists this clonotype with many counts. The J gene is TRBJ1-5, the V gene TRBV5-1; unclear D gene. The CDR3 totals 15 residues. Germline V CDR1 and CDR2: SGHRS, YFSETQ. V was clipped by 0 bases and J by 4 bases, with 11 bases between them. The CDR3 nucleotides read TGCGCCAGCAGCTTGGGCCCCGAGGGTAATCAGCCCCAGCATTTT. As protein: CASSLGPEGNQPQHF.

This clonotype occurred many times. The rearrangement uses TRBV6-5 and TRBJ1-1, with D maybe TRBD1 (5 bases). The CDR3 covers 15 residues. Germline-derived CDR1 and CDR2 are MNHEY and SVGAGI. Trimming took 6 bases from V and 5 from J, leaving 19 bases between them. CDR3 sequence (DNA): TGTGCCAGCAGAAGGGGCGTGAGTAAGGGAACTGAAGCTTTCTTT. As protein: CASRRGVSKGTEAFF.

This clonotype was recorded many times. CDR3 in amino acids: CSASFPGGGTDTQYF. Here the CDR3 DNA reads TGCAGTGCCTCCTTCCCGGGGGGTGGCACAGATACGCAGTATTTT. The J gene is TRBJ2-3, the V gene TRBV20-1; 7 nucleotides match TRBD2. Looked up from germline, CDR1 is DFQATT and CDR2 is SNEGSKA (reference sequence). V shed 6 bases, J shed 1 base, and the junction held 10 bases outside the gene matches. This CDR3 is 15 amino acids long.

The table lists this clonotype with many counts. The chain employs TRBV9 and TRBJ1-2; D is possibly TRBD1 (5 bases). This CDR3 is 14 amino acids long. V was trimmed by 3 bases and J by 1 base, leaving 10 bases between them. Germline V gene data show CDR1 as SGDLS and CDR2 as YYNGEE. DNA of the CDR3: TGTGCCAGCAGCGCCCAGGGAGGTAACTATGGCTACACCTTC. This codes for CASSAQGGNYGYTF.

This clonotype was seen repeatedly, ten times or more. This chain uses TRBV20-1 with TRBJ1-6; D gene ambiguous. The CDR3 has 12 residues. Trimming cost V 5 bases and J 7 bases, with 9 bases left between them. Germline V CDR1 and CDR2: DFQATT, SNEGSKA (reference sequence). CDR3 in amino acids: CSARTTNSPLHF. The CDR3 region has the DNA TGCAGTGCTCGGACGACCAATTCACCCCTCCACTTT.

This clonotype has ten or more counts. The chain recombines TRBV20-1 with TRBJ1-2, with no clear D. Germline V gene sequence: CDR1 DFQATT, CDR2 SNEGSKA (reference sequence). The ends were cut back, 3 bases at V and 4 bases at J, with 12 bases in the middle. This CDR3 contains 13 residues. Here the CDR3 DNA reads TGCAGTGCTAGGAGCCCCATGTCCTATGGCTACACCTTC. It is translated as CSARSPMSYGYTF.

This clonotype came up many times. The chain is built from TRBV5-1 and TRBJ2-7, with 8 bases identical to TRBD1. CDR3 length: 15 amino acids. J was trimmed by 3 bases and V by 2 bases; bases with no gene match: 7. Per the germline V gene, CDR1 is SGHRS and CDR2 is YFSETQ. DNA of the CDR3: TGCGCCAGCAGCTTAAGGACAGGGACTTTCTACGAGCAGTACTTC. Protein product: CASSLRTGTFYEQYF.

This chain uses TRBV29-1 with TRBJ1-5; 8 bases agree with TRBD1. After removal of 6 bases from V and 6 bases from J, the junction contained 10 bases not matched to a gene. Germline CDR1 reads SQVTM; CDR2 reads ANQGSEA. The CDR3 sequence is 14 residues long. For the CDR3, the DNA is TGCAGCGTCGGAACAGGGGGGCAGGCTCAGCCCCAGCATTTT. This translates into CSVGTGGQAQPQHF.

This clonotype has a count of ten or more. The chain is built from TRBV3-1 and TRBJ2-1, with 11 positions matching TRBD2. V was pared by 0 bases and J by 3 bases, with 1 base of the junction left unmatched. The CDR3 spans 16 residues. Germline V gene sequence: CDR1 LGHDT, CDR2 YNNKEL (reference sequence). The CDR3 DNA sequence: TGTGCCAGCAGCCAAGACGGACTAGCGGGCTACAATGAGCAGTTCTTC. It encodes CASSQDGLAGYNEQFF.

This clonotype came up many times. The chain has TRBV29-1 and TRBJ2-2; D not certain. V was clipped by 4 bases and J by 0 bases, with 9 bases between them. The V gene's germline CDR1 is SQVTM and CDR2 ANQGSEA. The CDR3 is 14 amino acids. CDR3 sequence reads: CSVVHTANTGELFF. CDR3 DNA sequence: TGCAGCGTTGTGCACACCGCGAACACCGGGGAGCTGTTTTTT.

This clonotype was observed at least ten times. V is TRBV4-1 and J is TRBJ1-6; D not resolved. Trimming removed 0 bases from V and 7 bases from J, with 7 bases in between. Germline CDR1 is MGHRA and CDR2 is YSYEKL. The CDR3 is 14 residues long. This CDR3 reads CASSQETANSPLHF. CDR3 nucleotides: TGCGCCAGCAGCCAAGAGACGGCCAATTCACCCCTCCACTTT.

In its sample, this clonotype was seen many times. This rearrangement joins TRBV20-1 to TRBJ2-3; 7 bases align to TRBD2. The V gene end was trimmed by 5 bases and the J gene end by 2 bases; junction bases not matched to a gene: 10. The germline gives CDR1 DFQATT, CDR2 SNEGSKA (reference sequence). This CDR3 region has 15 residues. The CDR3 region is CSASSGLVDTDTQYF. The CDR3 nucleotides are TGCAGTGCTTCGTCTGGACTAGTCGACACAGATACGCAGTATTTT.

This clonotype was recorded at least ten times. The J gene is TRBJ1-1, the V gene TRBV12-3 or TRBV12-4; D is perhaps TRBD1 (5 bases). Trimming took off 3 bases at V and 1 base at J, with 9 bases between the two ends. This CDR3 is 14 amino acids long. The CDR3 here is CASSFGTKNTEAFF. DNA of the CDR3: TGTGCCAGCAGTTTCGGGACGAAGAACACTGAAGCTTTCTTT.

This clonotype was seen repeatedly, ten times or more. The genes are TRBV5-1 and TRBJ2-6, with unresolved D. Trimming removed 3 bases at V and 0 bases at J, with 13 bases between. CDR1 and CDR2 (germline): SGHRS, YFSETQ. CDR3 size: 17 residues. Written as DNA, the CDR3 is TGCGCCAGCAGCTCCACGACTTTGAGCTCTGGGGCCAACGTCCTGACTTTC. Protein: CASSSTTLSSGANVLTF.